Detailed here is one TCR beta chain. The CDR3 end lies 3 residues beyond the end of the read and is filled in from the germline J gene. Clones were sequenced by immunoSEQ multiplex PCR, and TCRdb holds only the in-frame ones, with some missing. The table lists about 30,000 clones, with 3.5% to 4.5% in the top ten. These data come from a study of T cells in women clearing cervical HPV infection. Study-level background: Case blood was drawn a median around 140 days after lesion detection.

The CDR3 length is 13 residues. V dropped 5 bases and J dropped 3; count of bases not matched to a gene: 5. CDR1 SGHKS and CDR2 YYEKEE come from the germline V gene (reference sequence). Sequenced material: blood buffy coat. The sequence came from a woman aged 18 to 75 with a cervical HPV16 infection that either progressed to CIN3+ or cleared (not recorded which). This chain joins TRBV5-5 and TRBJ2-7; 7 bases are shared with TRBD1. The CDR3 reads CASRTTGNYEQYF. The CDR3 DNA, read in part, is TGTGCCAGCAGGACGACAGGGAACTACGAG.